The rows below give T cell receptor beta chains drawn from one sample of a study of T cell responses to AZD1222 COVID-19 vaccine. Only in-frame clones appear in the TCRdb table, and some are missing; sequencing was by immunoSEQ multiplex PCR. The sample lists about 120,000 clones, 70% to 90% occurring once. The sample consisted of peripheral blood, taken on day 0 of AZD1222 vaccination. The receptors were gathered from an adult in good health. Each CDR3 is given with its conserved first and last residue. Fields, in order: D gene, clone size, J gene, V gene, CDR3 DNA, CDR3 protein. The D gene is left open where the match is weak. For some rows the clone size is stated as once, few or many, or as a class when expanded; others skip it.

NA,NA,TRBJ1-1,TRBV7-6,TGTGCCAGCAGCTTTATGACAGCTACGAACACTGAAGCTTTCTTT,CASSFMTATNTEAFF
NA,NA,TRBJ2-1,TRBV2,TGTGCCAGCAGTGATGTCGGTAGCTTCTACAATGAGCAGTTCTTC,CASSDVGSFYNEQFF
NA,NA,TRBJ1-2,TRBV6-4,TGTGCCAGCAGTGACTCGACGGCAGGTTCTAACTATGGCTACACCTTC,CASSDSTAGSNYGYTF
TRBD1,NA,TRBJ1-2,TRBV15,TGTGCCACCAGTCGGGACAGGGGGCTCCGTTATGTCTACACCTTC,CATSRDRGLRYVYTF
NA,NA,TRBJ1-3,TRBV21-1,TGTGCCAGCAGCATACGGACAGCTGACTCTGGAAACACCATATATTTT,CASSIRTADSGNTIYF
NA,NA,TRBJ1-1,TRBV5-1,TGCGCCAGCAGCCCCTCCATAGTCAGTCGCAGGAACACTGAAGCTTTCTTT,CASSPSIVSRRNTEAFF
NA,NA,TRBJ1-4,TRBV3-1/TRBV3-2,TGTGCCAGCAGCCAGGGGCGGAGGGGGGAAAAACTGTTTTTT,CASSQGRRGEKLFF
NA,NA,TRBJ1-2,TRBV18,TGTGCCAGCTCACCAATGCGAGAGGTTACAATTTATGGCTACACCTTC,CASSPMREVTIYGYTF
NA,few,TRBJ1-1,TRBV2,TGTGCCAGCAGTGAGGGGGGGCACACTGAAGCTTTCTTT,CASSEGGHTEAFF
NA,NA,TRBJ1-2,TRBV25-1,TGTGCCAGCAGTGATACCCATGCGGGCTACACCTTC,CASSDTHAGYTF
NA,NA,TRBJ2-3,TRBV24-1,TGTGCCACCAGTCGCGCAGGCACAGATACGCAGTATTTT,CATSRAGTDTQYF
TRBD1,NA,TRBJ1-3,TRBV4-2,TGTGCCAGCAGCCAAGGACAGGGGTCTGGAAACACCATATATTTT,CASSQGQGSGNTIYF
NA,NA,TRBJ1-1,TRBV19,TGTGCCAGTAGTGCCGGACTAATGAACACTGAAGCTTTCTTT,CASSAGLMNTEAFF
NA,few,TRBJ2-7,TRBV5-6,TGTGCCAGCAGCTTGGCCTTATACGAGCAGTACTTC,CASSLALYEQYF
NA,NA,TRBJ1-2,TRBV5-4,TGTGCCAGCAGCTTGGTAGCCCCATCGAACTATGGCTACACCTTC,CASSLVAPSNYGYTF
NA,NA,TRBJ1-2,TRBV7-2,TGTGCCAGCCCCTGGGGGGGGGTGGCTCAAGGCTACACCTTC,CASPWGGVAQGYTF
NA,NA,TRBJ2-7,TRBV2,TGTGCCAGCCTGGGGACCCGGTACGAGCAGTACTTC,CASLGTRYEQYF
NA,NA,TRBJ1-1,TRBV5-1,TGCGCCAGCAGCGGAGGGACAATGAACACTGAAGCTTTCTTT,CASSGGTMNTEAFF
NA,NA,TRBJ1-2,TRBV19,TGTGCCAGCCGACCCGGGGACGGGTACTTCTATGGCTACACCTTC,CASRPGDGYFYGYTF
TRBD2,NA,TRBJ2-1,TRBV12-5,TGTGCTAGTGGTTTGGGACTAGCCCTGGGCCTTGAGCAGTTCTTC,CASGLGLALGLEQFF
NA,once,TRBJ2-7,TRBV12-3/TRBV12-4,TGTGCCAGCAGTTTATCGTACGCCGAGCAGTACTTC,CASSLSYAEQYF
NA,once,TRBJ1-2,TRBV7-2,TGTGCCGGGGCCGGGGCGGCCTATGGCTACACCTTC,CAGAGAAYGYTF
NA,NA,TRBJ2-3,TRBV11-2,TGTGCCAGCAGCTTAGCCGCGACAGAACAGTATTTT,CASSLAATEQYF
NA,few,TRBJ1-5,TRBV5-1,TGCGCCAGCAGCTTGGGTTCGGGCGCTCAGCCCCAGCATTTT,CASSLGSGAQPQHF